The next 9 T cell receptor beta chains were all read from a single sample in a study of neoadjuvant anti-PD-1 for oral cavity cancer. Here immunoSEQ multiplex PCR was the method, and the copy in TCRdb shows in-frame clones only, minus some. The data show more than 15,000 clones, around 66% seen once. Sample: PBMCs, taken before nivolumab (anti-PD-1) treatment. The receptor set was obtained from a person aged 40 to 85 with oral cavity squamous cell carcinoma.

The chain couples TRBV2 to TRBJ1-1, with D maybe TRBD1 (5 bases). The CDR3 consists of 12 residues. Trimming removed 7 bases from V and 5 bases from J, with 11 bases in between. Germline CDR1 SNHLY, CDR2 FYNNEI. CDR3 in DNA: TGTGCCAGCACCCTGGGGGTAACTGAAGCTTTCTTT. Its translation: CASTLGVTEAFF.

This clone has only a few counts. The chain carries TRBV5-8 and TRBJ1-5; 12 bases fit TRBD1. Germline values: CDR1 SGHTS, CDR2 YDEGEE. J gave up 7 bases and V 2 bases, and 13 bases lay outside the gene matches. This CDR3 spans 18 amino acids. As DNA, the CDR3 is TGTGCCAGCAGCTTTCTTGCAGGGGGACAGGGGGCGGAACAGCCCCAGCATTTT. Translating gives CASSFLAGGQGAEQPQHF.

The rearrangement uses TRBV11-3 and TRBJ2-5, with D tentatively TRBD1 (5 bases). Germline-derived CDR1 and CDR2 are SGHNT and YENEEA. The CDR3 spans 14 residues. Trimming took off 1 base at V and 2 bases at J, with 8 bases between the two ends. The CDR3 region is CASSLGQGQETQYF. The CDR3 nucleotides are TGTGCCAGCAGCTTAGGCCAGGGTCAAGAGACCCAGTACTTC.

The genes are TRBV5-1 and TRBJ1-5; TRBD1 matches at 11 bases. CDR3 size: 21 residues. Germline V gene data show CDR1 as SGHRS and CDR2 as YFSETQ. V lost 4 bases and J lost 5; bases outside the gene matches: 23. The CDR3 DNA is TGCGCCAGCAGCCCGGACAGGGGGCGCGATAAAGTGGGATATGGGGATCAGCCCCAGCATTTT. It is translated as CASSPDRGRDKVGYGDQPQHF.

The CDR3 spells CASSPEGGYQPQHF. The DNA for the CDR3 is TGTGCCAGCAGCCCCGAGGGCGGGTATCAGCCCCAGCATTTT. The genes are TRBV11-2 and TRBJ1-5; no reliable D call. Germline V gene lookup returns CDR1 SGHAT and CDR2 FQNNGV. This CDR3 spans 14 amino acids. Trimming stripped 5 bases from V and 5 bases from J, with 13 bases between.

The chain links TRBV5-6 to TRBJ1-2, with D tentatively TRBD1 (5 bases). V was shortened by 7 bases and J by 8 bases, with 15 bases between the two germline ends. Germline CDR1 and CDR2: SGHDT and YYEEEE. The CDR3 totals 12 residues. CDR3 sequence reads: CASRADTKGYTF. As DNA, the CDR3 is TGTGCCAGCCGGGCGGACACTAAAGGCTACACCTTC.

The V gene is TRBV5-8, the J gene TRBJ1-1; weak D call: TRBD1 (5 bases). Trimming cost V 1 base and J 4 bases, with 11 bases left between them. The V gene's germline CDR1 is SGHTS and CDR2 YDEGEE. The CDR3 is 14 amino acids. The CDR3 region has the DNA TGTGCCAGCAGCTTGTTGGGTGGGGGCACTGAAGCTTTCTTT. It specifies CASSLLGGGTEAFF.

The chain links TRBV7-9 to TRBJ2-7; TRBD2 might be the D (5 bases). Germline lookup yields CDR1 SEHNR and CDR2 FQNEAQ (reference sequence). Deletions cut 6 bases from V and 6 bases from J, with 15 bases between. The CDR3 totals 13 residues. The CDR3 loop reads CASSSGPGIEQYF. CDR3 DNA sequence: TGTGCCAGCAGTTCCGGTCCCGGGATCGAGCAGTACTTC.

CDR3 sequence (DNA): TGTGCCACCAGCAGAGAACCGAACACCGGGGAGCTGTTTTTT. Encoded protein: CATSREPNTGELFF. V gene TRBV15 combines with J gene TRBJ2-2; D not resolved. Germline assignment: CDR1 LNHNV and CDR2 YYDKDF (reference sequence). The V gene lost 0 bases and the J gene lost 0 bases, with 2 bases spanning the gap. The CDR3 loop spans 14 amino acids.